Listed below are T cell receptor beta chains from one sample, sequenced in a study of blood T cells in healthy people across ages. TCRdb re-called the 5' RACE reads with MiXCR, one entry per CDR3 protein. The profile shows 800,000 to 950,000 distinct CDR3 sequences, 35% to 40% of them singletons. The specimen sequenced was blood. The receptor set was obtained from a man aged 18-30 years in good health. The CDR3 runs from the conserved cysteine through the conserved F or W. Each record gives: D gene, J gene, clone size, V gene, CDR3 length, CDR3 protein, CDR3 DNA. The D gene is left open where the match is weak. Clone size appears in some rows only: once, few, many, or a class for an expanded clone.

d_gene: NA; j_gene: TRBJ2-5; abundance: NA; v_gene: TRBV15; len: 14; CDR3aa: CATSSPLLMETQYF; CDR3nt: TGTGCCACCAGCAGCCCGCTCCTTATGGAGACCCAGTACTTC
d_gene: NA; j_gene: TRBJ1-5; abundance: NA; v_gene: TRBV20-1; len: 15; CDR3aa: CSARDRESRAQPQHF; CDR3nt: TGCAGTGCTAGAGATCGGGAGAGCAGGGCGCAGCCCCAGCATTTT
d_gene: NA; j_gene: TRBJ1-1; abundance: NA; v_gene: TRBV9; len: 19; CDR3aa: CASSVPRVLPGYTNTEAFF; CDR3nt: TGTGCCAGCAGCGTGCCCCGAGTCTTGCCAGGGTACACGAACACTGAAGCTTTCTTT
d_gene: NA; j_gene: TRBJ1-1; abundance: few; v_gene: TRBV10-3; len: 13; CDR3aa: CAISKDLNTEAFF; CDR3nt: TGTGCCATCAGTAAGGACCTTAACACTGAAGCTTTCTTT
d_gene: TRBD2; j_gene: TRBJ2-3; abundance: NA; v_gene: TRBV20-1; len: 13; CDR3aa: CSAKRGGEDTQYF; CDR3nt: TGCAGTGCTAAACGGGGGGGCGAAGATACGCAGTATTTT
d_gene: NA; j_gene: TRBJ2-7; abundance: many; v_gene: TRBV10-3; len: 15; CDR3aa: CAIWAGQLKTYEQYF; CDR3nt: TGTGCCATCTGGGCAGGTCAACTAAAAACCTACGAGCAGTACTTC
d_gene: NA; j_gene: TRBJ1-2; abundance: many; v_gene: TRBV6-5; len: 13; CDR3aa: CASSYGILKGYTF; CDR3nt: TGTGCCAGCAGTTACGGGATTCTAAAGGGCTACACCTTC
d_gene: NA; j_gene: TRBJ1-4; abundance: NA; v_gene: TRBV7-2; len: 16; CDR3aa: CASSLDYIATNEKLFF; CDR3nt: TGTGCCAGCAGCTTAGACTATATTGCAACTAATGAAAAACTGTTTTTT
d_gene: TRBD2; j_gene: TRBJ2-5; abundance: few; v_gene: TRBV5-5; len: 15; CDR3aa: CASSLYGGGNNEQYF; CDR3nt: TGTGCCAGCAGCTTGTACGGGGGGGGAAACAATGAGCAGTACTTC
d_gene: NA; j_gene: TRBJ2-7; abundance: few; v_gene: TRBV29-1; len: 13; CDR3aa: CSVEESSSYEQYF; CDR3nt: TGCAGCGTTGAAGAATCCTCCAGCTACGAGCAGTACTTC
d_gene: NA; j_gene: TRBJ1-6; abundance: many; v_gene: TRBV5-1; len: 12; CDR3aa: CASSSRDSPLHF; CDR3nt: TGCGCCAGCAGCTCCAGGGATTCACCCCTCCACTTT
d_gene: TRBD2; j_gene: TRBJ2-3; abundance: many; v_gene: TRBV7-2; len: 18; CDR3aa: CASSLPSTSGESTDTQYF; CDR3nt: TGTGCCAGCAGCTTACCATCGACTAGCGGGGAAAGCACAGATACGCAGTATTTT
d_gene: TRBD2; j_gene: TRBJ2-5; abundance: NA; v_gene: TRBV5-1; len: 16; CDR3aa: CASNAGTSGVGVTQYF; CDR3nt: TGCGCCAGCAACGCAGGGACTAGCGGGGTTGGGGTGACCCAGTACTTC
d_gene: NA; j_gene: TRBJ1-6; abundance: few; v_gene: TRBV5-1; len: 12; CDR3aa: CASSVGALPLHF; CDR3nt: TGCGCCAGCAGCGTCGGGGCCCTGCCCCTCCACTTT
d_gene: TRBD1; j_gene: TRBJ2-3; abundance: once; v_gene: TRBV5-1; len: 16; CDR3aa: CGSSSGTGYNTDTQYF; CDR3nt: TGCGGCAGCAGCTCGGGGACAGGGTACAACACAGATACGCAGTATTTT
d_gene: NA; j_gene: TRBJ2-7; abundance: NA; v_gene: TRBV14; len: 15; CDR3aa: CASSLGRRLQEAQYF; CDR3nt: TGTGCCAGCAGCCTCGGGCGTCGCCTCCAAGAGGCCCAGTACTTC
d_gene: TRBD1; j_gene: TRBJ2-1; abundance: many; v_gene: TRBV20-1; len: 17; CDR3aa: CSAPRGGTGGTYNEQFF; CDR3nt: TGCAGTGCCCCCAGGGGCGGGACAGGGGGCACCTACAATGAGCAGTTCTTC
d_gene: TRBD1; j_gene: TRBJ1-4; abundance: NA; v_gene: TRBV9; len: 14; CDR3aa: CASTPGQGSEKLFF; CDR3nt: TGTGCCAGCACCCCGGGACAGGGGAGCGAAAAACTGTTTTTT
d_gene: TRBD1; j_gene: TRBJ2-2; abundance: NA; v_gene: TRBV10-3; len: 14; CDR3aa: CAARQGGNTGELFF; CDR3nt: TGTGCCGCACGACAGGGGGGGAACACCGGGGAGCTGTTTTTT
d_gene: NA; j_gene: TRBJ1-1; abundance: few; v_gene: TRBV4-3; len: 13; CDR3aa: CASSQRVDTEAFF; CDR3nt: TGCGCCAGCAGCCAAAGGGTGGACACTGAAGCTTTCTTT
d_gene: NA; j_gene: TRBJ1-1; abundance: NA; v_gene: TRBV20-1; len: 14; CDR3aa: CSAREGAGSTEAFF; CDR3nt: TGCAGTGCTAGAGAGGGGGCAGGGAGCACTGAAGCTTTCTTT
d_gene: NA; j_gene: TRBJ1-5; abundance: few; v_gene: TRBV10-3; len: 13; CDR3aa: CAISEAQNQPQHF; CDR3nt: TGTGCCATCAGTGAGGCCCAAAATCAGCCCCAGCATTTT
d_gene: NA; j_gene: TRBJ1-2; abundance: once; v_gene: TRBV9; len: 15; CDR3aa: CASSVAPADNYGYTF; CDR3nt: TGTGCCAGCAGCGTAGCCCCTGCAGATAACTATGGCTACACCTTC
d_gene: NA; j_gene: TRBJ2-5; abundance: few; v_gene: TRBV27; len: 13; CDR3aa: CASSLSEEGEQYF; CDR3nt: TGTGCCAGCAGTTTATCGGAGGAGGGTGAGCAGTACTTC
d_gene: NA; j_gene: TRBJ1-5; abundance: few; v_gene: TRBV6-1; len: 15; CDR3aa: CASSNGRGEYQPQHF; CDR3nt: TGTGCCAGTTCGAACGGCAGGGGCGAGTATCAGCCCCAGCATTTT
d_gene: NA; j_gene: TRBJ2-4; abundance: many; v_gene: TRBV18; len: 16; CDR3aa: CASSHDRQLAKNIQYF; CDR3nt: TGTGCCAGCTCACACGATCGACAGTTAGCCAAAAACATTCAGTACTTC
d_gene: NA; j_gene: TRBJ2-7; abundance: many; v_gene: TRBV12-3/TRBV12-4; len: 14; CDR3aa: CASSLGSPYYEQYF; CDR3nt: TGTGCCAGCAGTTTAGGGAGTCCCTACTACGAGCAGTACTTC
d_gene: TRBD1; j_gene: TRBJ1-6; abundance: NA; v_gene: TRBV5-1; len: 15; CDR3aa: CASSTTGVRNSPPHF; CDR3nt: TGCGCCAGCAGCACCACAGGGGTTCGGAATTCACCCCCCCACTTT
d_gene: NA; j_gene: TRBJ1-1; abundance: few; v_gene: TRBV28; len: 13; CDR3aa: CAGAEGRGTEAFF; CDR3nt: TGTGCCGGTGCTGAAGGGCGCGGGACTGAAGCTTTCTTT
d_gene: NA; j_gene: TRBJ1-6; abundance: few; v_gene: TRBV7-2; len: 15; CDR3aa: CASSLVRRGDSPLHF; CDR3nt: TGTGCCAGCAGCTTAGTGCGGCGTGGGGATTCACCCCTCCACTTT
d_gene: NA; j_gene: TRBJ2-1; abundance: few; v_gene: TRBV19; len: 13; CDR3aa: CASSTNMGSEQFF; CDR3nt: TGTGCCAGTAGTACGAACATGGGGTCTGAGCAGTTCTTC
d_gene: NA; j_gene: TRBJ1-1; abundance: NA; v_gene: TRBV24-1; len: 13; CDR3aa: CATSDGKAPEAFF; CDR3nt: TGTGCCACCAGTGACGGCAAAGCGCCTGAAGCTTTCTTT
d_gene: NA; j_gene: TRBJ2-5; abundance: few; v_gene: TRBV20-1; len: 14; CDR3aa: CSVSRGLIQETQYF; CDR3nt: TGCAGTGTTAGCAGGGGCCTTATCCAAGAGACCCAGTACTTC
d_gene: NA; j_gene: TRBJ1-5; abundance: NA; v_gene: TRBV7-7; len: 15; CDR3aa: CASSSARDSNQPQHF; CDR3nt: TGTGCCAGCAGCTCGGCCAGAGATAGCAATCAGCCCCAGCATTTT
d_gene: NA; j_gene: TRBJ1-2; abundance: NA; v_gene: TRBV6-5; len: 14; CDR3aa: CASSYSIRAGGYTF; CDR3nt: TGTGCCAGCAGTTATAGTATCCGGGCTGGTGGCTACACCTTC
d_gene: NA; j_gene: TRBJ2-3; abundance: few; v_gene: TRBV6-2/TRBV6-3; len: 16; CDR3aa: CASSGEGSGRSDTQYF; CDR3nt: TGTGCCAGCAGTGGCGAGGGTTCTGGTAGGTCAGATACGCAGTATTTT
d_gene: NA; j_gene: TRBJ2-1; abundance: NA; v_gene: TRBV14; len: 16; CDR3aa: CASSHQTGVSYNEQFF; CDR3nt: TGTGCCAGCAGCCACCAGACAGGAGTCTCCTACAATGAGCAGTTCTTC
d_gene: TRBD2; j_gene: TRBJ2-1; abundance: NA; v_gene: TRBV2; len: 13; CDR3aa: CASSVLLAGEQFF; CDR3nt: TGTGCCAGCAGTGTGCTACTAGCGGGCGAGCAGTTCTTC
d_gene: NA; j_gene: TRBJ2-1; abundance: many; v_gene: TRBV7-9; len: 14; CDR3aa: CASSLDGADNEQFF; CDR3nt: TGTGCCAGCAGCTTAGACGGTGCGGACAATGAGCAGTTCTTC
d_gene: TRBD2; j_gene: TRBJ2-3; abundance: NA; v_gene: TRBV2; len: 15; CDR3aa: CASIAAGAYTDTQYF; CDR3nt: TGTGCCAGCATAGCAGCGGGGGCATACACAGATACGCAGTATTTT
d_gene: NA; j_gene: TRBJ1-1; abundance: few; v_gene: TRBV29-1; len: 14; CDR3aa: CSVDGTQRNTEAFF; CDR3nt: TGCAGCGTGGACGGGACACAAAGGAACACTGAAGCTTTCTTT
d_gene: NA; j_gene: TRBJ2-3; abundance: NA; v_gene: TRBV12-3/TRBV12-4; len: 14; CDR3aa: CASSRPPITDTQYF; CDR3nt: TGTGCCAGCAGTCGGCCCCCGATCACAGATACGCAGTATTTT